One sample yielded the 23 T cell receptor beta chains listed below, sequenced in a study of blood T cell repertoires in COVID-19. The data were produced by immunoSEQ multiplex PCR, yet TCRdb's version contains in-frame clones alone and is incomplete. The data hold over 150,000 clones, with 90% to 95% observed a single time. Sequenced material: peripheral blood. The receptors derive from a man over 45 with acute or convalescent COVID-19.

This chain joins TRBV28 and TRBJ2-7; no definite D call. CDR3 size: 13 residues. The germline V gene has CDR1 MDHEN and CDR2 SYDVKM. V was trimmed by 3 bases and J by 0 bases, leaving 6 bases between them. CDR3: CASSFKSSYEQYF. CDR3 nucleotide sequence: TGTGCCAGCAGTTTTAAGAGCTCCTACGAGCAGTACTTC.

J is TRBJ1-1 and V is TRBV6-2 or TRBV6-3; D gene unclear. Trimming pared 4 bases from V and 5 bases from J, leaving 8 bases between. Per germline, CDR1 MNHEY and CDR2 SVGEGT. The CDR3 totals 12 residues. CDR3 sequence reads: CASSFANTEAFF. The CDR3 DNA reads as TGTGCCAGCAGTTTTGCGAATACTGAAGCTTTCTTT.

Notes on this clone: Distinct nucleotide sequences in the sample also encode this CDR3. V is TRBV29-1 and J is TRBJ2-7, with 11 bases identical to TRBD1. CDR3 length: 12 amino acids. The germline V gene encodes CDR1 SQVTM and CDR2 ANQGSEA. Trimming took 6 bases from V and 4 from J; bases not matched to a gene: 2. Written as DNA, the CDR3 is TGCAGCGTGGGGACAGGGGGTTACGAGCAGTACTTC. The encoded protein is CSVGTGGYEQYF.

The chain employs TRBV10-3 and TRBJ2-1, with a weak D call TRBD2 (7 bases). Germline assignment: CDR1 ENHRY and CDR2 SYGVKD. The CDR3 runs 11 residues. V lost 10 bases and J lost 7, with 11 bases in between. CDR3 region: CATQGGNEQFF. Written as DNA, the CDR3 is TGTGCCACACAGGGAGGGAATGAGCAGTTCTTC.

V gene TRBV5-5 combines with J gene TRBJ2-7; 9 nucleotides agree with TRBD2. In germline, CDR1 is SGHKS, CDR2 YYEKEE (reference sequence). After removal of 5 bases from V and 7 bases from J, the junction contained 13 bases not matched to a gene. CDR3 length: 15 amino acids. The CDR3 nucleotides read TGTGCCAGCAGGGCTAGCGGGGTTGGAGGGCGGGAGCAGTACGTC. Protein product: CASRASGVGGREQYV.

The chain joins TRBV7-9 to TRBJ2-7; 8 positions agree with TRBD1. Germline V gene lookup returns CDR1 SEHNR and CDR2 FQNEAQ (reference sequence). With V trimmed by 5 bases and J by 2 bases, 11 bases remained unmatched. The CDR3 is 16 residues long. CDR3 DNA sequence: TGTGCCAGCAGCGCCGTTTGGGGACAGGCCGCCTACGAGCAGTACTTC. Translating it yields CASSAVWGQAAYEQYF. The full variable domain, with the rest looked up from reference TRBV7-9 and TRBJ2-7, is DTGVSQNPRHKITKRGQNVTFRCDPISEHNRLYWYRQTLGQGPEFLTYFQNEAQLEKSRLLSDRFSAERPKGSFSTLEIQRTEQGDSAMYLCASSAVWGQAAYEQYFGPGTRLTVT.

The CDR3: CASSVDRGYNSPLHF. CDR3 bases: TGTGCCAGCAGTGTGGACAGGGGCTATAATTCACCCCTCCACTTT. The rearrangement uses TRBV2 and TRBJ1-6; 9 nucleotides agree with TRBD1. This CDR3 spans 15 amino acids. Losses at the gene ends were 4 bases for V and 3 bases for J; bases not matched to a gene: 1. Germline V lookup: CDR1 SNHLY, CDR2 FYNNEI.

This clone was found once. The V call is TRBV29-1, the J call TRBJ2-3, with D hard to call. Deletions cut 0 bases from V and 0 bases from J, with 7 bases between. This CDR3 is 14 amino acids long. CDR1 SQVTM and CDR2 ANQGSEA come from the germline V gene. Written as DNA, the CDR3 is TGCAGCGTTGAAGAGTCCTTTAGCACAGATACGCAGTATTTT. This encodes CSVEESFSTDTQYF.

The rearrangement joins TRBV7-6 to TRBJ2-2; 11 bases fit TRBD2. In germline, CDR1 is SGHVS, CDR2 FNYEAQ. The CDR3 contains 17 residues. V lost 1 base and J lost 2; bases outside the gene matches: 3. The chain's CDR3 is CASSLVGTSGNTGELFF. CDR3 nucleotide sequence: TGTGCCAGCAGCTTAGTTGGGACTAGCGGTAACACCGGGGAGCTGTTTTTT.

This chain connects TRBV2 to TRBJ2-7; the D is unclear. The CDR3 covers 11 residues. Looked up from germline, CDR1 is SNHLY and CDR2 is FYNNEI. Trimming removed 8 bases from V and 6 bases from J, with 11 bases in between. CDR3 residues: CASPSGGEQYV. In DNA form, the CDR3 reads TGTGCCAGCCCCTCCGGCGGCGAGCAGTACGTC.

The CDR3, as DNA: TGTGCCAGCACCCCGTCGCGGGAGGGCTACGAGCAGTACTTC. Translation gives CASTPSREGYEQYF. The chain is built from TRBV2 and TRBJ2-7, with 9 positions matching TRBD2. Trimming at V came to 7 bases and at J to 3 bases, leaving 7 bases not matched to a gene. The CDR3 spans 14 residues. Per the germline V gene, CDR1 is SNHLY and CDR2 is FYNNEI.

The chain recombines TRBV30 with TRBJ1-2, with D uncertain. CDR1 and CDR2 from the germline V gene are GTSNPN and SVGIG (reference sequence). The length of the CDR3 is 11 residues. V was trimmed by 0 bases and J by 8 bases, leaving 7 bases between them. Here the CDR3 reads CAWSVAGGYTF. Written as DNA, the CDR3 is TGTGCCTGGAGTGTGGCCGGGGGCTACACCTTC.

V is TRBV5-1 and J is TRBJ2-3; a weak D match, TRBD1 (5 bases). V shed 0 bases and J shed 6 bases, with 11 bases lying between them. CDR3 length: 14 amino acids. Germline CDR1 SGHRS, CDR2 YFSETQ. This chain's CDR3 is CASSLGVGADTQYF. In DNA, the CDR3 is TGCGCCAGCAGCTTGGGAGTAGGGGCGGATACGCAGTATTTT.

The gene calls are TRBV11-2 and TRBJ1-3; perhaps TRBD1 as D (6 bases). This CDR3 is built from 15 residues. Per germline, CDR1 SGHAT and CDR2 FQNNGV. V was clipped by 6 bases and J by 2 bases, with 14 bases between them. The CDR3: CASRVTGSAGNTIYF. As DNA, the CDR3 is TGTGCCAGCAGGGTTACAGGGAGTGCTGGAAACACCATATATTTT.

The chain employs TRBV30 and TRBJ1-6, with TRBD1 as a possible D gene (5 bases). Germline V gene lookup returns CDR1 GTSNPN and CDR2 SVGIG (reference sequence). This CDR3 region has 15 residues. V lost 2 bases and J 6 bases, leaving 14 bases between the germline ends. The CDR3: CAWSSLGGVNSPLHF. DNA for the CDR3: TGTGCCTGGAGTTCCCTAGGAGGGGTTAATTCACCCCTCCACTTT. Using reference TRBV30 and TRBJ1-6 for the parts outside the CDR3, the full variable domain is SQTIHQWPATLVQPVGSPLSLECTVEGTSNPNLYWYRQAAGRGLQLLFYSVGIGQISSEVPQNLSASRPQDRQFILSSKKLLLSDSGFYLCAWSSLGGVNSPLHFGNGTRLTVT.

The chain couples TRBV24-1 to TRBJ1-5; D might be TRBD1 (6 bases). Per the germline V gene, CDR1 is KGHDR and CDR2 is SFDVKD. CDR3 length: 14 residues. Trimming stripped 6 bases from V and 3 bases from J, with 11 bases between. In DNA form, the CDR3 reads TGTGCCACCAGTATGGACAGCATCAATCAGCCCCAGCATTTT. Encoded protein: CATSMDSINQPQHF.

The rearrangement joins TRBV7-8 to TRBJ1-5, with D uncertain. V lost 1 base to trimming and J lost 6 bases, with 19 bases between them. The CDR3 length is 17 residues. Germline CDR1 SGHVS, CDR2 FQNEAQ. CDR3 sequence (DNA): TGTGCCAGCAGCTTAGTATTCATCGGGAGATCGGGTCAGCCCCAGCATTTT. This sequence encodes CASSLVFIGRSGQPQHF.

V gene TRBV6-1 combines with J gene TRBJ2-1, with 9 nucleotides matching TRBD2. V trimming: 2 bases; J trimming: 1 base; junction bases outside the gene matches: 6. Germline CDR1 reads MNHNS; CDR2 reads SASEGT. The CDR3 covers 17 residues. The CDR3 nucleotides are TGTGCCAGCAGTGAATGGGATAGCGGGAGTTCCTACAATGAGCAGTTCTTC. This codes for CASSEWDSGSSYNEQFF.

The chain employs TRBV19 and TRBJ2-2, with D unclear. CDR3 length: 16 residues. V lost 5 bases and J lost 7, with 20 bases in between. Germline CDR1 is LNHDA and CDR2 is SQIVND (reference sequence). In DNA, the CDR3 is TGTGCCAGTAGTCCGCCTCGACACCTACCTTTCGGGGAGCTGTTTTTT. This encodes CASSPPRHLPFGELFF.

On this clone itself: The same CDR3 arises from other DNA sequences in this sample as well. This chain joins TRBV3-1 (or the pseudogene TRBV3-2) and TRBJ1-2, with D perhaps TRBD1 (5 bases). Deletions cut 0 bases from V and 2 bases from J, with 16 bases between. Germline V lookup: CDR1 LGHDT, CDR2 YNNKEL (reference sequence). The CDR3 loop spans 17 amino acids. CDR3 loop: CASSQDARGGANYGYTF. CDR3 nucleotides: TGTGCCAGCAGCCAAGATGCCAGAGGTGGGGCCAACTATGGCTACACCTTC.

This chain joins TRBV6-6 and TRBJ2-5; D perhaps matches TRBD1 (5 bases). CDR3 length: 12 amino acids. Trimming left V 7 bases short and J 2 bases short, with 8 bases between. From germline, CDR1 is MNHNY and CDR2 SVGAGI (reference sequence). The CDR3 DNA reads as TGTGCCAGCAAGCAGGGACAAGAGACCCAGTACTTC. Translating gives CASKQGQETQYF.

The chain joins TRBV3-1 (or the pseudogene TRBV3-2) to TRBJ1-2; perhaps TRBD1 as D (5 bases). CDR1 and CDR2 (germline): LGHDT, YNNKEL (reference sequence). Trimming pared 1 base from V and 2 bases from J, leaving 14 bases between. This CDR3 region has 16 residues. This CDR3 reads CASSQASSGPNYGYTF. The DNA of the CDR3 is TGTGCCAGCAGCCAAGCATCGTCAGGGCCGAACTATGGCTACACCTTC.

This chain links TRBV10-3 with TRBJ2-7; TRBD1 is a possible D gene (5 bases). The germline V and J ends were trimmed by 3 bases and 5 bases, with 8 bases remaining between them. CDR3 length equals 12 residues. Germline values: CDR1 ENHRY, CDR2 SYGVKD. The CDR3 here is CAISERGNEQYV. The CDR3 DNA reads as TGTGCCATCAGTGAAAGGGGCAACGAGCAGTACGTC.